Presented here are 5 T cell receptor beta chains from one specimen sequenced in a study of blood T cells in healthy people across ages. PCR was performed a second time for 7 to 11 cycles using a sample-barcoded 5' primer and a J-beta primer mix. TCRdb recomputed calls from the 5' RACE reads with MiXCR, one row per CDR3 protein. The sample has roughly 800,000 distinct CDR3 sequences, nearly 60% seen once. Sequenced input: blood. These receptors were obtained from a man aged 30 to 45 in good health.

J is TRBJ2-7 and V is TRBV11-2; 13 nucleotides agree with TRBD2. The better agreement between TRBJ2-5 and the DNA end casts doubt on the J call. The CDR3 consists of 15 residues. The germline V gene has CDR1 SGHAT and CDR2 FQNNGV. Written as DNA, the CDR3 is TGTGCCAGCACCACGACTAGCGGGAGGAAAGAGACCCAGTACTTC. This gives the protein CASTTTSGRKETQYF.

V and J are TRBV7-2 and TRBJ2-3; D is uncertain. CDR1 and CDR2 from the germline V gene are SGHTA and FQGNSA. The V gene lost 2 bases and the J gene lost 2 bases, with 8 bases spanning the gap. The CDR3 is made up of 14 amino acids. The CDR3, as DNA: TGTGCCAGCAGCTTAAACCAGAACACAGATACGCAGTATTTT. Protein product: CASSLNQNTDTQYF. Based on the CDR3 plus reference TRBV7-2 and TRBJ2-3, the full variable domain is GAGVSQSPSNKVTEKGKDVELRCDPISGHTALYWYRQSLGQGLEFLIYFQGNSAPDKSGLPSDRFSAERTGGSVSTLTIQRTQQEDSAVYLCASSLNQNTDTQYFGPGTRLTVL.

The rearrangement joins TRBV5-1 to TRBJ2-5; no reliable D call. Per germline, CDR1 SGHRS and CDR2 YFSETQ. The CDR3 length is 12 residues. Trimming pared 0 bases from V and 11 bases from J, leaving 11 bases between. The CDR3 DNA sequence: TGCGCCAGCAGCTTGGACTCCTCGGTGCAGTACTTC. It specifies CASSLDSSVQYF.

This sequence joins TRBV4-2 and TRBJ2-5; 7 bases fit TRBD1. Germline V CDR1 and CDR2: LGHNA, YNFKEQ. V shed 3 bases, J shed 3 bases, and the junction held 13 bases outside the gene matches. The CDR3 consists of 17 residues. CDR3 nucleotides: TGTGCCAGCAGCCAGGGATTAGGGGACAGCGATAAAGAGACCCAGTACTTC. Translating gives CASSQGLGDSDKETQYF.

This clonotype occurred a few times. This chain connects TRBV29-1 to TRBJ2-1; 12 bases align to TRBD2. Trimming removed 6 bases from V and 0 bases from J; junction bases left unmatched: 6. The CDR3 is 16 amino acids. CDR1 and CDR2 from the germline V gene are SQVTM and ANQGSEA. CDR3 region: CSVQTSGGSSYNEQFF. The CDR3 nucleotides are TGCAGCGTGCAGACTAGCGGGGGATCCTCCTACAATGAGCAGTTCTTC.